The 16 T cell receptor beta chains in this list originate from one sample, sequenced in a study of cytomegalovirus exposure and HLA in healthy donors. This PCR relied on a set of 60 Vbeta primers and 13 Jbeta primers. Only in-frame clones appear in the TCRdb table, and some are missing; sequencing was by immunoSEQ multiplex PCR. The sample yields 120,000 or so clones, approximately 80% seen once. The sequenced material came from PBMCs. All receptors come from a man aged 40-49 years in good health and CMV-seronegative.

DNA of the CDR3: TGTGCTAGTGGTTTAGTGGCGGGAGCTTCCGAGCAGTACTTC. Translating gives CASGLVAGASEQYF. The chain is built from TRBV12-5 and TRBJ2-7; the match to TRBD2 covers 7 bases. Germline loops: CDR1 LGHNT, CDR2 FRNRAP. Unmatched junction bases numbered 8, after V lost 3 bases and J lost 6 bases. The CDR3 has 14 amino acids. The full variable domain, with the rest looked up from reference TRBV12-5 and TRBJ2-7, is DARVTQTPRHKVTEMGQEVTMRCQPILGHNTVFWYRQTMMQGLELLAYFRNRAPLDDSGMPKDRFSAEMPDATLATLKIQPSEPRDSAVYFCASGLVAGASEQYFGPGTRLTVT.

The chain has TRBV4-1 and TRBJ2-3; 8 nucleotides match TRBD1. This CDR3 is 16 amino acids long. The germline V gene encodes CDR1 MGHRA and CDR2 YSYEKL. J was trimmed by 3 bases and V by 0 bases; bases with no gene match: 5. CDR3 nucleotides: TGCGCCAGCAGCCAAGAAACAGGGGGTCGGACAGATACGCAGTATTTT. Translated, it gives CASSQETGGRTDTQYF.

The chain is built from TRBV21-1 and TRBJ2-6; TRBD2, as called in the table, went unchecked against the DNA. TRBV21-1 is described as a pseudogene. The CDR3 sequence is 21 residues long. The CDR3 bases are TGTGCCAGCAGCAAAGCACTTCCGGGACTAGCGGCGCCCCCTGGGGCCAACGTCCTGACTTTC. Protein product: CASSKALPGLAAPPGANVLTF.

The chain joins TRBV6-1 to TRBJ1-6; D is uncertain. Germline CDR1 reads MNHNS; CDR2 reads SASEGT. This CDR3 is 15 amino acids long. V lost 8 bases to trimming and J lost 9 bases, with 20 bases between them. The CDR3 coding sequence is TGTGCCAGCGCACCTGGGTTCGGGTTCTTTTCACCCCTCCACTTT. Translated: CASAPGFGFFSPLHF.

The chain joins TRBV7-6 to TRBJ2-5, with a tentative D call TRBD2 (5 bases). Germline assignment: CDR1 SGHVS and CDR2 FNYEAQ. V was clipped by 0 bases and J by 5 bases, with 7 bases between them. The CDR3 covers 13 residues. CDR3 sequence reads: CASSLAPGETQYF. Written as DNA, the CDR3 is TGTGCCAGCAGCTTAGCGCCGGGGGAGACCCAGTACTTC.

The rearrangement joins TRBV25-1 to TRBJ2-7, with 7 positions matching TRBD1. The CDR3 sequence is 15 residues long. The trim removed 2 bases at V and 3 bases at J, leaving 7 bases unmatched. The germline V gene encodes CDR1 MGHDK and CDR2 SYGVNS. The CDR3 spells CASSEPGTVFYEQYF. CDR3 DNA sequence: TGTGCCAGCAGTGAACCCGGGACAGTTTTCTACGAGCAGTACTTC.

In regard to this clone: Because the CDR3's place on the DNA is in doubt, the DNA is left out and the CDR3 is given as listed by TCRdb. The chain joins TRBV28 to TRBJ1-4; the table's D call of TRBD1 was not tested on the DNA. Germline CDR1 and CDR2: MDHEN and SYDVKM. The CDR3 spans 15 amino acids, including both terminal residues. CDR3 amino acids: CASSSSAPGREKLFF.

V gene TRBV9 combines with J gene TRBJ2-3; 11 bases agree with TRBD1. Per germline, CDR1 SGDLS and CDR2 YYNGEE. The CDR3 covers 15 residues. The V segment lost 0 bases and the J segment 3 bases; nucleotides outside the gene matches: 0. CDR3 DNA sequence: TGTGCCAGCAGCGTAGGGGACAGGGGGACAGATACGCAGTATTTT. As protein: CASSVGDRGTDTQYF.

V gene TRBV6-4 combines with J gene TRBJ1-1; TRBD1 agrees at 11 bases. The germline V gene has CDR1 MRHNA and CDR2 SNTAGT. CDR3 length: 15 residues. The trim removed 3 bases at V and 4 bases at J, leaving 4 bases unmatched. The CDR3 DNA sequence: TGTGCCAGCAGTGATGGGACAGGGGGTCCCACTGAAGCTTTCTTT. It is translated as CASSDGTGGPTEAFF.

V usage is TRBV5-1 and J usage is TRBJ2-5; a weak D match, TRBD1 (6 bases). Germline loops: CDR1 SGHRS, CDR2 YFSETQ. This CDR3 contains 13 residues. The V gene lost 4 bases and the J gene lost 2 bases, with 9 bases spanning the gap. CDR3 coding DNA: TGCGCCAGCAGCAAGGACAGTCAAGAGACCCAGTACTTC. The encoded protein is CASSKDSQETQYF.

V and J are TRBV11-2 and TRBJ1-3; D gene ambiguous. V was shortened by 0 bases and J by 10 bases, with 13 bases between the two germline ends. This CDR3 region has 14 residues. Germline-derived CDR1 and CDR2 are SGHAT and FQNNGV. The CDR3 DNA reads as TGTGCCAGCAGCTTAGATTGGGAGGTTCGGACCATATATTTT. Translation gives CASSLDWEVRTIYF.

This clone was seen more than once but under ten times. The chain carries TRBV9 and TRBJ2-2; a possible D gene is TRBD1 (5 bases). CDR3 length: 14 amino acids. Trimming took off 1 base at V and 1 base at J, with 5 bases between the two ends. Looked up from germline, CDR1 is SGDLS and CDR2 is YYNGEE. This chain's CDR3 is CASSVQGNTGELFF. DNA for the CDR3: TGTGCCAGCAGCGTACAGGGGAACACCGGGGAGCTGTTTTTT.

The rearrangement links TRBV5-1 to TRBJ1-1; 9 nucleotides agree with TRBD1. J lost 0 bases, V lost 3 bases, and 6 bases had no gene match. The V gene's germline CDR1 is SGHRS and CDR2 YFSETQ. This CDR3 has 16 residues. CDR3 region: CASSSGTGLMNTEAFF. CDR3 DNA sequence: TGCGCCAGCAGCTCCGGGACAGGGCTAATGAACACTGAAGCTTTCTTT.

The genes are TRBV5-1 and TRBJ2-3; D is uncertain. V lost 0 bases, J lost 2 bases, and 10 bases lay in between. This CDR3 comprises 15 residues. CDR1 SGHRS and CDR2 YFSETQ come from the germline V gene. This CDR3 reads CASSLVGSITDTQYF. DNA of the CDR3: TGCGCCAGCAGCTTGGTGGGCTCGATCACAGATACGCAGTATTTT.

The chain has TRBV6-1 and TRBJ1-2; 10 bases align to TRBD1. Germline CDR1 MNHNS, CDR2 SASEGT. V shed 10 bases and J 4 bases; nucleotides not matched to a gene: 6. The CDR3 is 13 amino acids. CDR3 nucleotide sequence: TGTGCCACCGAGACAGGGGGCGGCTATGGCTACACCTTC. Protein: CATETGGGYGYTF.

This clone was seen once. For the CDR3, the DNA is TGCGCCAGCATAATGTACGAGCAGTACTTC. Its translation is CASIMYEQYF. V is TRBV10-1 and J is TRBJ2-7; no reliable D call. Germline V CDR1 and CDR2: WNHNN, SYGVQD (reference sequence). The CDR3 runs to 10 residues. V lost 7 bases, J lost 4 bases, and 5 bases lay in between.